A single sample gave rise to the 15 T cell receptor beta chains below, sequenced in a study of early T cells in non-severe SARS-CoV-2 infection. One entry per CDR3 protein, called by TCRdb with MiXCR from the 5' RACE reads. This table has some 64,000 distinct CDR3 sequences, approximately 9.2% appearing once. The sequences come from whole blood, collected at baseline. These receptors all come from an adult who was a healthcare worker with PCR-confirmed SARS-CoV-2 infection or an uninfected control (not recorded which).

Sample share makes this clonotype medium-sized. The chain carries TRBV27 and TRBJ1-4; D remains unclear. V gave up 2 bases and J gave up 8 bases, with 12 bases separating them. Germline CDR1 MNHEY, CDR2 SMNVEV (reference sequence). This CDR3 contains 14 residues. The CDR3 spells CASSLTGYGEKLFF. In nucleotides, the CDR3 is TGTGCCAGCAGTTTAACCGGGTACGGAGAAAAACTGTTTTTT.

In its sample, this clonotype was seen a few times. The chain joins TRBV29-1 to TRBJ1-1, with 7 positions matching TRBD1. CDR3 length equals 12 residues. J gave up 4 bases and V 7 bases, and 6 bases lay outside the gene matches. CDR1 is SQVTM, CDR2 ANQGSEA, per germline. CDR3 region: CSATTGITEAFF. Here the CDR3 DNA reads TGCAGCGCCACGACAGGGATCACTGAAGCTTTCTTT.

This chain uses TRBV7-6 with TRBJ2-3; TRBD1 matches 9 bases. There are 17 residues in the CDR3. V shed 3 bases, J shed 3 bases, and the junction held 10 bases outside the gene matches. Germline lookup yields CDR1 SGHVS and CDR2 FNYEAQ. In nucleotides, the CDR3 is TGTGCCAGCAGCTTGCGCCCCCGGGACAGGGAAACAGATACGCAGTATTTT. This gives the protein CASSLRPRDRETDTQYF.

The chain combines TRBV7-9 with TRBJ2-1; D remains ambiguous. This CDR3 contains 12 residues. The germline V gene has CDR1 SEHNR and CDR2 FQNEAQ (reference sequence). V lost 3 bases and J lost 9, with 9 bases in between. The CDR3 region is CASSFVGSEQFF. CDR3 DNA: TGTGCCAGCAGCTTCGTGGGCAGTGAGCAGTTCTTC.

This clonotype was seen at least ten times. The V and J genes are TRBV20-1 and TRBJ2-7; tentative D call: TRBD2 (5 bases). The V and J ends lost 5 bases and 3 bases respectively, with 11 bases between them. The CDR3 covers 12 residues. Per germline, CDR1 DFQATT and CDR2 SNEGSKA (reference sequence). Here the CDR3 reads CSAQTRNYEQYF. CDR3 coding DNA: TGCAGTGCTCAAACTAGAAACTACGAGCAGTACTTC.

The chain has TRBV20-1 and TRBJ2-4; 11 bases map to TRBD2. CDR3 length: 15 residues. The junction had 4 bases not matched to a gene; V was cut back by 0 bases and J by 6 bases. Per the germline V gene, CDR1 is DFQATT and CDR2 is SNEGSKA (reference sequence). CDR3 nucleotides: TGCAGTGCTAGAGAAGGGACTAGCGGCCTAAACATTCAGTACTTC. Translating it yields CSAREGTSGLNIQYF.

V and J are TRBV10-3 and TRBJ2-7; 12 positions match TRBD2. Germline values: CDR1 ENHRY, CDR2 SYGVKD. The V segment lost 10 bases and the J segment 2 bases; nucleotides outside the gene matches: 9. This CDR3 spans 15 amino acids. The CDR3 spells CATRTSGVVTYEQYF. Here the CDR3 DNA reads TGTGCCACCAGGACTAGCGGGGTGGTAACCTACGAGCAGTACTTC.

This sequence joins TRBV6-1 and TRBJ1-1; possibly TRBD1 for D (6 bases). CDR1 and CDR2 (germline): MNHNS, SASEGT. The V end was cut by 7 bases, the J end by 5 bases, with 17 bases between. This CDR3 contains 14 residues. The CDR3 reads CASKIQGLWTEAFF. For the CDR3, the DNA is TGTGCCAGCAAAATTCAGGGGCTCTGGACTGAAGCTTTCTTT.

The CDR3 loop is CASSPSQEQFF. CDR3 in DNA: TGTGCCAGCTCACCGAGTCAGGAGCAGTTCTTC. The genes are TRBV18 and TRBJ2-1; D not certain. This CDR3 is 11 amino acids long. CDR1 KGHSH and CDR2 LQKENI come from the germline V gene. Trimming shortened V by 3 bases and J by 10 bases, and 7 bases separated the two germline ends.

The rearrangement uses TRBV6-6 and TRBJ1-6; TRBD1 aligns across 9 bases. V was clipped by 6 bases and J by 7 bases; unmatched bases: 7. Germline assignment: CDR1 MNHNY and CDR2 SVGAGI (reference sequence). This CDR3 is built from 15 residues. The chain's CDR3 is CASSTGTGSNSPLHF. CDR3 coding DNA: TGTGCCAGCAGCACTGGGACAGGGTCAAATTCACCCCTCCACTTT.

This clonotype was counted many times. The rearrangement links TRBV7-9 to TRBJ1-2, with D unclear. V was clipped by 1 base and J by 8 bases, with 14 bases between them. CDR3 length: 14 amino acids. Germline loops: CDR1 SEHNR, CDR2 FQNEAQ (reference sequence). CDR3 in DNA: TGTGCCAGCAGCTTAGAAGTTCGGGGATACGGCTACACCTTC. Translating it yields CASSLEVRGYGYTF.

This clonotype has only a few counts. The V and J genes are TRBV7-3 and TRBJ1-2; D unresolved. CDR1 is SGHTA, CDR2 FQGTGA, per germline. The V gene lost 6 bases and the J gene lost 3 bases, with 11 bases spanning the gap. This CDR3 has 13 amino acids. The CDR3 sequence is CASSLDFYYGYTF. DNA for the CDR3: TGTGCCAGCAGTTTGGACTTCTACTATGGCTACACCTTC.

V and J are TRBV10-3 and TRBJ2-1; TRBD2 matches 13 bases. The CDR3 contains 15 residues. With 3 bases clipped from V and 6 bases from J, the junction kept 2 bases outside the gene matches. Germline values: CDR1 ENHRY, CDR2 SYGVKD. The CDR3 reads CAISERTSGSNEQFF. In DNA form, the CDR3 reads TGTGCCATCAGTGAAAGGACTAGCGGGAGCAATGAGCAGTTCTTC.

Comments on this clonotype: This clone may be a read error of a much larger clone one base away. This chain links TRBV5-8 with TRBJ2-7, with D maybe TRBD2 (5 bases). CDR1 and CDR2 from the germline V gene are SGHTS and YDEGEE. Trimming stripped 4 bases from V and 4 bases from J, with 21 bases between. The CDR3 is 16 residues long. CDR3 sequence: CASSGLHQGLLYEQYF. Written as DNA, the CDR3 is TGTGCCAGCAGCGGACTCCACCAAGGGCTACTGTACGAGCAGTACTTC.

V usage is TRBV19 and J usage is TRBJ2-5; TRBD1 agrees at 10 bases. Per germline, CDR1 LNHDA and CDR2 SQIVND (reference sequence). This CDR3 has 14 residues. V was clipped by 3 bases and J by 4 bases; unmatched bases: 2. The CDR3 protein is CASSIRDRGETQYF. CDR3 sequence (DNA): TGTGCCAGTAGTATCCGGGACAGGGGAGAGACCCAGTACTTC. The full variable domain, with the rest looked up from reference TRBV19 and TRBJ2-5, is DGGITQSPKYLFRKEGQNVTLSCEQNLNHDAMYWYRQDPGQGLRLIYYSQIVNDFQKGDIAEGYSVSREKKESFPLTVTSAQKNPTAFYLCASSIRDRGETQYFGPGTRLLVL.